The T cell receptor beta chain under discussion was sequenced for a study of shared clonotypes between healthy human individuals. Study context: The study used three CD4 naive, three CD4 memory, two CD8 naive and one CD8 memory plate per donor.

About this clone: Its antigen is currently unknown.

Using immunoSEQ multiplex PCR, the repertoire was profiled, and TCRdb retains in-frame clones only, with some absent. In the table there are millions of clones, more than 80% of which are singletons. The CDR3 extends over 14 amino acids. Germline CDR1 reads SGHTA; CDR2 reads FQGTGA. V shed 4 bases and J 4 bases; nucleotides not matched to a gene: 3. Study-level results: In a handful of donors, about 5% of naive CD4 clonotypes appeared in common. Compared with memory subsets, naive subsets generally had larger estimated richness. Represented diversity, genetic and exposure-history alike, was limited by few donors.

This receptor was taken from a man in his late teens or twenties in good health. Some clones in this sample may be carry-over from other donors' samples. J is TRBJ1-5 and V is TRBV7-3; 8 bases are shared with TRBD1. The sample consisted of naive CD4+ T cells from PBMCs. Subset here: CD45RA+ positively selected. As DNA, the CDR3 is TGTGCCAGCAGCTCGGACAGGGTTAATCAGCCCCAGCATTTT. Its protein product is CASSSDRVNQPQHF.